The 30 T cell receptor beta chains in this list originate from one sample, sequenced in a study of CD8 T cells in ankylosing spondylitis. Each CDR3 protein gets one entry after TCRdb re-called the 5' RACE reads with MiXCR. The profile shows about 400,000 distinct CDR3 sequences, 20% of them singletons. Sequencing was carried out using blood, either unsorted or a sorted T cell fraction (not recorded which). Every receptor here comes from a male donor with ankylosing spondylitis or in good health (not recorded which).

This clonotype has more than one count but fewer than ten. The CDR3 region has the DNA TGTGCCAGCAGTTCCTACTCAGCTCACCTAGTCACAGATACGCAGTATTTT. As protein: CASSSYSAHLVTDTQYF. The J gene is TRBJ2-3, the V gene TRBV12-3 or TRBV12-4; no definite D call. The V end was cut by 4 bases, the J end by 2 bases, with 19 bases between. The CDR3 has 17 residues.

This clonotype was seen a handful of times. This sequence joins TRBV25-1 and TRBJ2-3; D may match TRBD1 or TRBD2 (5 bases each). Trimming shortened V by 6 bases and J by 3 bases, and 16 bases separated the two germline ends. The germline V gene has CDR1 MGHDK and CDR2 SYGVNS. The CDR3 is made up of 15 amino acids. The CDR3: CASRTGTAATDTQYF. The CDR3 bases are TGTGCCAGCAGGACCGGGACGGCGGCAACAGATACGCAGTATTTT.

This clonotype was counted many times. V gene TRBV6-6 combines with J gene TRBJ1-5; possible D gene TRBD1, 6 bases. Germline lookup yields CDR1 MNHNY and CDR2 SVGAGI (reference sequence). The CDR3 loop spans 16 amino acids. The V and J ends lost 4 bases and 0 bases respectively, with 13 bases between them. As DNA, the CDR3 is TGTGCCAGCAGTTTCACCGGGACAACTAGCAATCAGCCCCAGCATTTT. The encoded protein is CASSFTGTTSNQPQHF.

The chain has TRBV28 and TRBJ2-7; D uncertain. The CDR3 runs to 12 residues. The V end was cut by 2 bases, the J end by 3 bases, with 5 bases between. Germline-derived CDR1 and CDR2 are MDHEN and SYDVKM. The CDR3 loop reads CASSLSFYEQYF. Here the CDR3 DNA reads TGTGCCAGCAGTTTAAGCTTCTACGAGCAGTACTTC.

As DNA, the CDR3 is TGTGCCAGCAGTAGGGACAGGGCCGGGTACAATGAGCAGTTCTTC. Translation gives CASSRDRAGYNEQFF. The rearrangement links TRBV28 to TRBJ2-1; 9 positions match TRBD1. The junction had 6 bases not matched to a gene; V was cut back by 5 bases and J by 4 bases. The germline V gene has CDR1 MDHEN and CDR2 SYDVKM. The length of the CDR3 is 15 residues.

The V call is TRBV4-1, the J call TRBJ1-5; D possibly corresponds to TRBD1 (5 bases). CDR3 length: 17 residues. Trimming pared 1 base from V and 11 bases from J, leaving 24 bases between. CDR1 and CDR2 from the germline V gene are MGHRA and YSYEKL. CDR3 amino acids: CASSQGPLGPTGGSQHF. CDR3 sequence (DNA): TGCGCCAGCAGCCAAGGCCCTCTCGGACCGACGGGGGGGTCCCAGCATTTT.

The table lists this clonotype with a few counts. The chain links TRBV11-2 to TRBJ2-1; a possible D gene is TRBD2 (7 bases). The CDR3 is 15 residues long. CDR1 and CDR2 (germline): SGHAT, FQNNGV. The V gene lost 4 bases and the J gene lost 4 bases, with 14 bases spanning the gap. This chain's CDR3 is CASSSGGNRYNEQFF. For the CDR3, the DNA is TGTGCCAGCAGCTCGGGGGGCAACAGATACAATGAGCAGTTCTTC.

This clonotype was counted a few times. V is TRBV7-9 and J is TRBJ2-1; D is uncertain. This CDR3 region has 14 residues. V gave up 5 bases and J gave up 2 bases, with 10 bases separating them. CDR1 and CDR2 from the germline V gene are SEHNR and FQNEAQ (reference sequence). CDR3: CASSVTTAYNEQFF. CDR3 in DNA: TGTGCCAGCAGCGTCACTACAGCCTACAATGAGCAGTTCTTC. The full variable domain, with the rest looked up from reference TRBV7-9 and TRBJ2-1, is DTGVSQNPRHKITKRGQNVTFRCDPISEHNRLYWYRQTLGQGPEFLTYFQNEAQLEKSRLLSDRFSAERPKGSFSTLEIQRTEQGDSAMYLCASSVTTAYNEQFFGPGTRLTVL.

This clonotype appeared a few times. The J gene is TRBJ1-6, the V gene TRBV7-9; the D is unclear. V gave up 2 bases and J gave up 5 bases, with 7 bases separating them. Germline V gene sequence: CDR1 SEHNR, CDR2 FQNEAQ (reference sequence). This CDR3 comprises 14 residues. The CDR3 DNA is TGTGCCAGCAGCTTAACACCTGATAATTCACCCCTCCACTTT. It yields the protein CASSLTPDNSPLHF.

This chain joins TRBV2 and TRBJ2-3, with 11 bases fitting TRBD1. The CDR3 consists of 17 residues. The germline V gene has CDR1 SNHLY and CDR2 FYNNEI. Unmatched junction bases numbered 10, after V lost 4 bases and J lost 4 bases. CDR3 sequence reads: CASSAWWDRGGADTQYF. The CDR3 nucleotides are TGTGCCAGCAGTGCTTGGTGGGACAGGGGGGGCGCAGATACGCAGTATTTT.

Only a few counts were recorded for this clonotype. V usage is TRBV27 and J usage is TRBJ2-5; D unclear. Trimming stripped 5 bases from V and 1 base from J, with 17 bases between. Germline V gene sequence: CDR1 MNHEY, CDR2 SMNVEV (reference sequence). The CDR3 sequence is 16 residues long. CDR3 region: CASSRNPWLVQETQYF. The CDR3 bases are TGTGCCAGCAGTCGAAACCCGTGGCTTGTCCAAGAGACCCAGTACTTC.

The gene calls are TRBV25-1 and TRBJ2-1, with D possibly matching TRBD1 (6 bases). V lost 8 bases and J lost 3, with 11 bases in between. Germline CDR1 and CDR2: MGHDK and SYGVNS. The CDR3 runs 13 residues. The CDR3 coding sequence is TGTGCCAGCCTTAGGGGGTACTACAATGAGCAGTTCTTC. Its protein product is CASLRGYYNEQFF.

The CDR3 protein is CATSRDGGLAYNEQFF. The CDR3 DNA follows: TGTGCCACCAGCAGAGATGGGGGCCTCGCGTACAATGAGCAGTTCTTC. The genes are TRBV15 and TRBJ2-1, with D perhaps matching TRBD1 (6 bases). Germline-derived CDR1 and CDR2 are LNHNV and YYDKDF (reference sequence). V lost 0 bases and J 4 bases, leaving 13 bases between the germline ends. CDR3 size: 16 residues.

In this sample, this clonotype turned up a few times. The chain uses TRBV7-8 and TRBJ2-3, with 13 nucleotides matching TRBD2. V was clipped by 5 bases and J by 5 bases; unmatched bases: 10. This CDR3 is 17 amino acids long. CDR1 and CDR2 (germline): SGHVS, FQNEAQ. DNA for the CDR3: TGTGCCAGCAGCCCAAGGACTAGCGGGGGTACGGGAGATACGCAGTATTTT. Amino acid sequence: CASSPRTSGGTGDTQYF.

This clonotype was detected many times. The J gene is TRBJ2-5, the V gene TRBV29-1; 7 bases align to TRBD2. The CDR3 runs to 15 residues. V dropped 4 bases and J dropped 3; count of bases not matched to a gene: 11. Germline CDR1 and CDR2: SQVTM and ANQGSEA. In nucleotides, the CDR3 is TGCAGCGTTGGGGGTATGGGGGGGGGGGAAGAGACCCAGTACTTC. It yields the protein CSVGGMGGGEETQYF.

The chain uses TRBV28 and TRBJ2-2, with TRBD2 matching 8 bases. Unmatched junction bases numbered 8, after V lost 5 bases and J lost 3 bases. The CDR3 covers 16 residues. Germline V gene lookup returns CDR1 MDHEN and CDR2 SYDVKM. CDR3 DNA sequence: TGTGCCAGCAGTCCACCGGGACTAGTTTACACCGGGGAGCTGTTTTTT. It yields the protein CASSPPGLVYTGELFF.

This clonotype came up a few times. This chain connects TRBV4-2 to TRBJ2-7; D is tentatively TRBD1 or TRBD2 (5 bases each). V shed 4 bases and J shed 7 bases, with 14 bases lying between them. This CDR3 spans 13 amino acids. The germline V gene encodes CDR1 LGHNA and CDR2 YNFKEQ. Written as DNA, the CDR3 is TGTGCCAGCAGCCCAGGGACCCATGTTGAGCAGTACTTC. This translates into CASSPGTHVEQYF.

This clonotype was counted a few times. The chain links TRBV15 to TRBJ2-5; D is perhaps TRBD1 (5 bases). V lost 6 bases, J lost 5 bases, and 16 bases lay in between. CDR1 is LNHNV and CDR2 is YYDKDF in the germline V gene (reference sequence). The CDR3 is 14 amino acids. The CDR3 DNA sequence: TGTGCCACCAGGCCAACAGGTTCCCCGGAGACCCAGTACTTC. Its protein is CATRPTGSPETQYF.

There are a few counts of this clonotype. This chain uses TRBV14 with TRBJ1-6; D remains unclear. This CDR3 contains 16 residues. Germline assignment: CDR1 SGHDN and CDR2 FVKESK. Deletions cut 1 base from V and 4 bases from J, with 11 bases between. The CDR3 reads CASSQAGLGYNSPLHF. The DNA for the CDR3 is TGTGCCAGCAGCCAAGCGGGGTTGGGATATAATTCACCCCTCCACTTT.

This chain joins TRBV11-2 and TRBJ2-7; 8 positions match TRBD2. The CDR3 has 16 residues. Unmatched junction bases numbered 14, after V lost 5 bases and J lost 5 bases. Germline CDR1 and CDR2: SGHAT and FQNNGV. The CDR3 loop reads CASSPVAGYGVHEQYF. CDR3 DNA: TGTGCCAGCAGCCCCGTAGCGGGGTACGGGGTGCACGAGCAGTACTTC.

The chain joins TRBV27 to TRBJ2-3; possible D gene TRBD1, 5 bases. Germline V gene data show CDR1 as MNHEY and CDR2 as SMNVEV (reference sequence). Deletions cut 7 bases from V and 2 bases from J, with 13 bases between. This CDR3 comprises 14 residues. The CDR3: CASTPQENTDTQYF. In DNA form, the CDR3 reads TGTGCCAGCACGCCACAGGAGAACACAGATACGCAGTATTTT.

The chain couples TRBV13 to TRBJ1-1; D is uncertain. The CDR3 contains 15 residues. V was shortened by 5 bases and J by 1 base, with 14 bases between the two germline ends. The germline V gene has CDR1 PRHDT and CDR2 FYEKMQ (reference sequence). Here the CDR3 DNA reads TGTGCCAGCAGCACGGCGGACTGGGGGAACACTGAAGCTTTCTTT. It encodes CASSTADWGNTEAFF.

The chain couples TRBV6-5 to TRBJ2-3, with a tentative D call TRBD1 (5 bases). The CDR3 is 14 residues long. Per the germline V gene, CDR1 is MNHEY and CDR2 is SVGAGI. With 4 bases removed from V and 2 bases from J, the gap between germline ends came to 10 bases. The CDR3: CASSSTGYTDTQYF. The CDR3 DNA reads as TGTGCCAGCAGTTCTACAGGTTACACAGATACGCAGTATTTT.

The chain couples TRBV20-1 to TRBJ2-1; perhaps TRBD1 as D (6 bases). The CDR3 has 16 amino acids. Between the trimmed V and J ends, which lost 6 bases and 3 bases, there was a span of 21 bases. Germline CDR1 reads DFQATT; CDR2 reads SNEGSKA (reference sequence). The CDR3 DNA reads as TGCAGTGCCCTCGCTCCCTGGGGGCTCTACTACAATGAGCAGTTCTTC. This codes for CSALAPWGLYYNEQFF.

This chain joins TRBV12-3 or TRBV12-4 and TRBJ2-1; D perhaps matches TRBD1 (5 bases). The CDR3 has 16 amino acids. V lost 3 bases to trimming and J lost 0 bases, with 12 bases between them. This CDR3 reads CASSLGPASSYNEQFF. In DNA form, the CDR3 reads TGTGCCAGCAGTTTGGGGCCTGCGAGCTCCTACAATGAGCAGTTCTTC.

The table lists this clonotype with a few counts. The rearrangement uses TRBV20-1 and TRBJ2-3; TRBD2 matches at 8 bases. Looked up from germline, CDR1 is DFQATT and CDR2 is SNEGSKA (reference sequence). The CDR3 runs to 14 residues. The J segment lost 2 bases and the V segment lost 3 bases, leaving 4 bases of the junction unmatched. In nucleotides, the CDR3 is TGCAGTGCTAGCGGGGGGGAATACACAGATACGCAGTATTTT. It yields the protein CSASGGEYTDTQYF.

This clonotype was found a few times. The chain links TRBV11-2 to TRBJ1-1; the match to TRBD1 covers 8 bases. Germline CDR1 reads SGHAT; CDR2 reads FQNNGV. CDR3 length: 15 residues. J gave up 2 bases and V 0 bases, and 2 bases lay outside the gene matches. The CDR3 is CASSLDAGGNTEAFF. The CDR3 nucleotides read TGTGCCAGCAGCTTAGACGCAGGGGGCAACACTGAAGCTTTCTTT.

This clonotype was detected only a few times. The chain has TRBV7-9 and TRBJ2-2; no definite D call. Germline-derived CDR1 and CDR2 are SEHNR and FQNEAQ (reference sequence). V dropped 2 bases and J dropped 3 bases, with 10 bases sitting between them. CDR3 length: 15 residues. DNA of the CDR3: TGTGCCAGCAGCTTAACCTCTGAGTACACCGGGGAGCTGTTTTTT. It encodes CASSLTSEYTGELFF.

This sequence joins TRBV24-1 and TRBJ1-5; D gene unclear. Germline assignment: CDR1 KGHDR and CDR2 SFDVKD. V was cut by 1 base and J by 4 bases, with 13 bases left in between. CDR3 length: 16 amino acids. CDR3 in DNA: TGTGCCACCAGTGATTTCGGCGGGCCCTTTAATCAGCCCCAGCATTTT. It is translated as CATSDFGGPFNQPQHF.

This clonotype occurred a few times. The rearrangement joins TRBV7-9 to TRBJ2-1, with a tentative D call TRBD2 (6 bases). Germline-derived CDR1 and CDR2 are SEHNR and FQNEAQ (reference sequence). CDR3 length equals 15 residues. V lost 0 bases, J lost 5 bases, and 11 bases lay in between. CDR3 protein: CASSLAMGLHNEQFF. In nucleotides, the CDR3 is TGTGCCAGCAGCTTAGCGATGGGACTCCACAATGAGCAGTTCTTC. Complete variable domain (other parts from reference TRBV7-9 and TRBJ2-1): DTGVSQNPRHKITKRGQNVTFRCDPISEHNRLYWYRQTLGQGPEFLTYFQNEAQLEKSRLLSDRFSAERPKGSFSTLEIQRTEQGDSAMYLCASSLAMGLHNEQFFGPGTRLTVL.